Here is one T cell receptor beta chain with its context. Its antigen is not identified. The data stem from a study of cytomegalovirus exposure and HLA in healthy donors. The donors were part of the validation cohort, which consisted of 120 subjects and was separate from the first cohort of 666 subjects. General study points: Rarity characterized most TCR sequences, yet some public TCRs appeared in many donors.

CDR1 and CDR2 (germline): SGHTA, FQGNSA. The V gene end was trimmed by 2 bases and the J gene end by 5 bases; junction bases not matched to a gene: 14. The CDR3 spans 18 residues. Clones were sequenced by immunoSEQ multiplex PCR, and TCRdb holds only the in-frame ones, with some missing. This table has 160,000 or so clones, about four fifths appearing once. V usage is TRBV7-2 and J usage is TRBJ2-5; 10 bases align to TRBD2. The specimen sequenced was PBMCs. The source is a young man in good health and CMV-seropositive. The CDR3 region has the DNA TGTGCCAGCAGCTTACTGGGGCTAGCGGGAGCCTCAGGGGAGACCCAGTACTTC. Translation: CASSLLGLAGASGETQYF.